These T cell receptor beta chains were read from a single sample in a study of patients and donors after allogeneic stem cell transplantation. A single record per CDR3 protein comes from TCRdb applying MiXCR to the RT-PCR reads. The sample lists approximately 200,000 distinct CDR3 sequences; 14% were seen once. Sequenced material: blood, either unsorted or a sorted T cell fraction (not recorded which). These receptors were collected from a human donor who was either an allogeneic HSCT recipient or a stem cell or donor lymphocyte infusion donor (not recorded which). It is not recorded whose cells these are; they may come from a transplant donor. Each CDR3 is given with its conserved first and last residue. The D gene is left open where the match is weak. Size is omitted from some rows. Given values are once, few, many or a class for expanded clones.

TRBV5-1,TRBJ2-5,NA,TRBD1,TGCGCCAGCAGCGTTACAGGGGGGGAGACCCAGTACTTC,CASSVTGGETQYF
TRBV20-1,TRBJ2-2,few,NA,TGCAGTGCTAGAGATCTAAGTAGCGGAGCGAACACCGGGGAGCTGTTTTTT,CSARDLSSGANTGELFF
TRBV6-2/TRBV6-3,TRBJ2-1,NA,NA,TGTGCCAGCAGTTGGGACCCCGAGGGCTCCTACAATGAGCAGTTCTTC,CASSWDPEGSYNEQFF
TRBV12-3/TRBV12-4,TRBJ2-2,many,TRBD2,TGTGCCAGCAGGACCCGGAGCGGGACCAACACCGGGGAGCTGTTTTTT,CASRTRSGTNTGELFF
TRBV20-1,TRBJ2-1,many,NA,TGCAGTGTTCCGTCAGTCAAGAGCTCCTACAATGAGCAGTTCTTC,CSVPSVKSSYNEQFF
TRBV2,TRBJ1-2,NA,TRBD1,TGTGCCAGCAGCGGGACAGGGGGTCAGAATGGCTACACCTTC,CASSGTGGQNGYTF
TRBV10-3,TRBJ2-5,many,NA,TGTGCCATCAGCAGGACCACCGCAGAGACCCAGTACTTC,CAISRTTAETQYF
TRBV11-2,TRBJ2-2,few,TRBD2,TGTGCCAGCAGCTCCGGACTAGGTGGTCCCGGGGAGCTGTTTTTT,CASSSGLGGPGELFF
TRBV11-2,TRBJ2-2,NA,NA,TGTGCCAGCAGCTTTCATGATGGATCCGGGGAGCTGTTTTTT,CASSFHDGSGELFF
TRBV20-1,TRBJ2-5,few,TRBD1,TGCAGTGCTACCTCCCCCCGGGACAGCCAAGAGACCCAGTACTTC,CSATSPRDSQETQYF
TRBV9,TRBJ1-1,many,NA,TGTGCCAGCAGCCCATTGGTAGGGGCCAACACTGAAGCTTTCTTT,CASSPLVGANTEAFF
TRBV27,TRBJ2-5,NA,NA,TGTGCCAGCAGTCCCCGCCCGGGGAACCAAGAGACCCAGTACTTC,CASSPRPGNQETQYF
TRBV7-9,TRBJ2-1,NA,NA,TGTGCCAGCAGCTTACAGGGCCCGAATGAGCAGTTCTTC,CASSLQGPNEQFF